These 9 T cell receptor beta chains originate from one sample sequenced in a study of T cell repertoires in ileal Crohn's disease. Time point specified: neoterminal ileum biopsy at postoperative endoscopy, about 6 months after surgery. This table comes from immunoSEQ multiplex PCR, and its TCRdb copy is limited to in-frame clones, with some not included. The sample includes about 62,000 clones, about 89% of them seen just once. Material for sequencing was ileal tissue. The origin of the receptors is an adult with Crohn's disease.

V is TRBV6-1 and J is TRBJ1-2, with D tentatively TRBD1 (6 bases). Germline-derived CDR1 and CDR2 are MNHNS and SASEGT. This CDR3 has 12 residues. Trimming cost V 6 bases and J 7 bases, with 12 bases left between them. DNA of the CDR3: TGTGCCAGCAGGGCAGGGGAGGGTGGCTACACCTTC. Translating it yields CASRAGEGGYTF.

The gene calls are TRBV13 and TRBJ1-5; D remains ambiguous. The CDR3 totals 14 residues. The germline gives CDR1 PRHDT, CDR2 FYEKMQ (reference sequence). V shed 7 bases and J shed 3 bases, with 13 bases lying between them. The CDR3 region has the DNA TGTGCCAGCACCCATCGGGGAGACAATCAGCCCCAGCATTTT. Encoded protein: CASTHRGDNQPQHF.

This clone was recorded once. V and J are TRBV7-9 and TRBJ2-7; D is unresolved. Germline values: CDR1 SEHNR, CDR2 FQNEAQ (reference sequence). V dropped 1 base and J dropped 6 bases, with 7 bases sitting between them. This CDR3 has 12 residues. The CDR3, as DNA: TGTGCCAGCAGCTTAGAGGTGGGCGAGCAGTACGTC. Encoded protein: CASSLEVGEQYV.

The chain joins TRBV20-1 to TRBJ1-1, with D unclear. V was shortened by 5 bases and J by 6 bases, with 10 bases between the two germline ends. This CDR3 comprises 11 residues. Germline V CDR1 and CDR2: DFQATT, SNEGSKA (reference sequence). CDR3 sequence (DNA): TGCAGTGCTGTTGAGGTGGCTGAAGCTTTCTTT. Protein product: CSAVEVAEAFF.

The rearrangement uses TRBV4-2 and TRBJ1-5, with D unresolved. CDR3 length: 16 residues. Germline V gene lookup returns CDR1 LGHNA and CDR2 YNFKEQ. The V and J ends lost 0 bases and 0 bases respectively, with 9 bases between them. The CDR3 reads CASSQDLTTSNQPQHF. The CDR3 coding sequence is TGTGCCAGCAGCCAAGATTTGACAACTAGCAATCAGCCCCAGCATTTT.

The rearrangement joins TRBV5-4 to TRBJ2-2, with D unclear. The germline V gene has CDR1 SGHNT and CDR2 YYREEE (reference sequence). This CDR3 spans 14 amino acids. Trimming cost V 1 base and J 3 bases, with 7 bases left between them. The CDR3 DNA follows: TGTGCCAGCAGCTTGAGGCAGGACACCGGGGAGCTGTTTTTT. Its translation is CASSLRQDTGELFF.

The chain carries TRBV6-1 and TRBJ2-2; 9 positions agree with TRBD2. There are 18 residues in the CDR3. CDR1 MNHNS and CDR2 SASEGT come from the germline V gene. Trimming cost V 4 bases and J 1 base; bases outside gene matches: 10. Here the CDR3 DNA reads TGTGCCAGCAGTGGTAGGAGCGGGGGGCTGGTGAACACCGGGGAGCTGTTTTTT. Amino acid sequence: CASSGRSGGLVNTGELFF.

The V call is TRBV7-2, the J call TRBJ2-7, with 11 nucleotides matching TRBD1. Germline V gene lookup returns CDR1 SGHTA and CDR2 FQGNSA. J was trimmed by 4 bases and V by 2 bases; bases with no gene match: 4. The CDR3 is 15 residues long. The CDR3 protein is CASSLRGQGVYEQYV. CDR3 nucleotide sequence: TGTGCCAGCAGCTTACGGGGACAGGGGGTGTACGAGCAGTACGTC.

The V gene is TRBV7-6, the J gene TRBJ1-5; 7 bases match TRBD1. The germline CDR1 and CDR2 sequences are SGHVS and FNYEAQ. Germline trimming cut 1 base from V and 3 bases from J; bases unmatched to any gene: 12. The CDR3 has 18 amino acids. The CDR3 DNA reads as TGTGCCAGCAGCTTAGTTAACGGGGACAGAGATTTCAATCAGCCCCAGCATTTT. Its protein is CASSLVNGDRDFNQPQHF.